A single sample gave rise to the 29 T cell receptor beta chains below, sequenced in a study of post-analysis software for immune sequencing data. Study-level results: A few TRBV segments appeared more often in patients than in controls, and TRBV5-6, TRBV5-1 and TRBV20-1 were among these.

Unique molecular identifiers tagged the TCR beta cDNA libraries. MiXCR was run by TCRdb on the PCR reads, yielding one entry per CDR3 protein. The profile shows about 820,000 distinct CDR3 sequences, roughly half of them singletons. Their antigens remain unidentified. The sequenced sample was blood. The receptors originated from a girl aged 5-17 years with multiple sclerosis.

The V call is TRBV15, the J call TRBJ2-3, with a possible D match to TRBD2 (6 bases). CDR1 and CDR2 from the germline V gene are LNHNV and YYDKDF (reference sequence). V lost 1 base and J lost 0, with 8 bases in between. The CDR3 runs to 15 residues. CDR3 in amino acids: CATSRGRGSTDTQYF. The CDR3 nucleotides read TGTGCCACCAGCAGAGGGCGGGGCAGCACAGATACGCAGTATTTT.

This clonotype was counted only a few times. The chain carries TRBV2 and TRBJ1-1; 9 bases line up with TRBD1. Trimming at V came to 4 bases and at J to 5 bases, leaving 8 bases not matched to a gene. The germline V gene has CDR1 SNHLY and CDR2 FYNNEI. This CDR3 has 15 residues. The CDR3 here is CASSGRTGAGTEAFF. CDR3 in DNA: TGTGCCAGCAGTGGCCGGACAGGGGCGGGAACTGAAGCTTTCTTT.

The chain is built from TRBV9 and TRBJ2-7; D not certain. The last part of the DNA fits TRBJ2-5 better; the J call may be wrong. CDR1 SGDLS and CDR2 YYNGEE come from the germline V gene. This CDR3 is 14 amino acids long. The CDR3 sequence is CASSVGGWAETQYF. The CDR3 DNA follows: TGTGCCAGCAGCGTAGGTGGGTGGGCAGAGACCCAGTACTTC.

The rearrangement uses TRBV25-1 and TRBJ2-2, with 8 bases lining up with TRBD1. The length of the CDR3 is 14 residues. Looked up from germline, CDR1 is MGHDK and CDR2 is SYGVNS. V trimming: 7 bases; J trimming: 1 base; junction bases outside the gene matches: 2. The CDR3 nucleotides read TGTGCCAGCACGGGGACAGGGAACACCGGGGAGCTGTTTTTT. It codes for CASTGTGNTGELFF.

A few counts support this clonotype. This rearrangement joins TRBV20-1 to TRBJ2-7; D possibly corresponds to TRBD2 (5 bases). Germline V gene sequence: CDR1 DFQATT, CDR2 SNEGSKA (reference sequence). V gave up 3 bases and J gave up 0 bases, with 12 bases separating them. The CDR3 is 14 amino acids. CDR3 in DNA: TGCAGTGCTAGTCTCAGCGGAAGCTCCTACGAGCAGTACTTC. The encoded protein is CSASLSGSSYEQYF.

The rearrangement joins TRBV6-5 to TRBJ1-2, with 9 positions matching TRBD1. Looked up from germline, CDR1 is MNHEY and CDR2 is SVGAGI. Trimming took 7 bases from V and 7 from J; bases not matched to a gene: 7. The CDR3 covers 13 residues. CDR3 sequence: CASKRGQGSGYTF. The CDR3 bases are TGTGCCAGCAAACGGGGACAGGGTAGTGGCTACACCTTC.

This sequence joins TRBV10-3 and TRBJ2-7; 7 bases align to TRBD2. Germline V gene data show CDR1 as ENHRY and CDR2 as SYGVKD. The V and J ends lost 0 bases and 2 bases, in that order; junction bases with no gene match: 4. The CDR3 spans 15 residues. The CDR3 spells CAISESTGGTYEQYF. The CDR3 nucleotides are TGTGCCATCAGTGAGTCAACGGGAGGCACCTACGAGCAGTACTTC.

In DNA, the CDR3 is TGTGCCAGCCTGGGGAGGGGCCTCGAAGCGACTAATGAAAAACTGTTTTTT. It yields the protein CASLGRGLEATNEKLFF. The chain employs TRBV6-1 and TRBJ1-4; tentatively, D is TRBD1 (5 bases). Deletions cut 8 bases from V and 2 bases from J, with 21 bases between. CDR1 is MNHNS, CDR2 SASEGT, per germline. This CDR3 contains 17 residues.

The chain combines TRBV29-1 with TRBJ2-7; maybe TRBD1 (7 bases). Germline values: CDR1 SQVTM, CDR2 ANQGSEA. This CDR3 region has 12 residues. Trimming cost V 8 bases and J 0 bases, with 11 bases left between them. CDR3 sequence reads: CSLRDSSYEQYF. The CDR3, as DNA: TGCAGCCTGCGGGACAGCTCCTACGAGCAGTACTTC.

The V and J genes are TRBV29-1 and TRBJ2-1, with D uncertain. V lost 5 bases and J 5 bases, leaving 10 bases between the germline ends. The length of the CDR3 is 12 residues. Germline V gene lookup returns CDR1 SQVTM and CDR2 ANQGSEA. The CDR3 region is CSVPQVDNEQFF. DNA for the CDR3: TGCAGCGTTCCCCAGGTCGACAATGAGCAGTTCTTC.

A few counts support this clonotype. The V and J genes are TRBV20-1 and TRBJ1-1; possible D gene TRBD1, 6 bases. Looked up from germline, CDR1 is DFQATT and CDR2 is SNEGSKA (reference sequence). The CDR3 loop spans 15 amino acids. Trimming removed 3 bases at V and 4 bases at J, with 18 bases between. CDR3 DNA sequence: TGCAGTGCTAGTAGGCCAGGGGCCGTGTTCACTGAAGCTTTCTTT. This encodes CSASRPGAVFTEAFF.

The J gene is TRBJ2-7, the V gene TRBV18; D is undetermined. The end of the DNA aligns better with TRBJ2-5, so the J call may be wrong. The CDR3 has 14 amino acids. From germline, CDR1 is KGHSH and CDR2 LQKENI. The chain's CDR3 is CASSPREFQETQYF. CDR3 nucleotides: TGTGCCAGCTCACCCAGAGAGTTCCAAGAGACCCAGTACTTC.

This clonotype was detected only a few times. The chain joins TRBV29-1 to TRBJ2-4, with unresolved D. The V end was cut by 7 bases, the J end by 1 base, with 5 bases between. Germline loops: CDR1 SQVTM, CDR2 ANQGSEA. The CDR3 runs 11 residues. The CDR3 DNA is TGCAGCGCGGGTGCCAAAAACATTCAGTACTTC. Translating it yields CSAGAKNIQYF.

This sequence joins TRBV10-1 and TRBJ2-3; D uncertain. V gave up 2 bases and J gave up 11 bases, with 11 bases separating them. CDR3 length: 12 amino acids. Germline V lookup: CDR1 WNHNN, CDR2 SYGVQD (reference sequence). The CDR3, as DNA: TGCGCCAGCAGTGAGATGGGGTTTAAGCAGTATTTT. Protein: CASSEMGFKQYF.

This clonotype has a handful of counts. The genes are TRBV29-1 and TRBJ1-1; D may be TRBD1 (6 bases). CDR3 length equals 12 residues. CDR1 and CDR2 (germline): SQVTM, ANQGSEA. CDR3 nucleotide sequence: TGCAGAGCGGTTGGACAGACCACTGAAGCTTTCTTT. Its protein is CRAVGQTTEAFF.

The chain combines TRBV5-5 with TRBJ1-5; D is uncertain. Germline CDR1 and CDR2: SGHKS and YYEKEE (reference sequence). This CDR3 spans 17 amino acids. V lost 4 bases and J 2 bases, leaving 19 bases between the germline ends. CDR3 in DNA: TGTGCCAGCAGCCAAACCTCCGGGTCGAGGGGCAATCAGCCCCAGCATTTT. Amino acids: CASSQTSGSRGNQPQHF.

The V and J genes are TRBV20-1 and TRBJ2-7; the D is unclear. CDR3 length: 13 amino acids. V was shortened by 7 bases and J by 0 bases, with 13 bases between the two germline ends. Germline CDR1 and CDR2: DFQATT and SNEGSKA (reference sequence). The CDR3 DNA reads as TGCAGTGTTTTTGGGGTTACCTCCTACGAGCAGTACTTC. Encoded protein: CSVFGVTSYEQYF.

The chain links TRBV6-6 to TRBJ2-5; 11 bases line up with TRBD1. Germline V gene sequence: CDR1 MNHNY, CDR2 SVGAGI (reference sequence). V lost 0 bases, J lost 2 bases, and 5 bases stayed unmatched. The CDR3 has 17 amino acids. CDR3 sequence: CASSYSPGTGGQETQYF. The CDR3 DNA follows: TGTGCCAGCAGTTACTCGCCCGGGACAGGGGGACAAGAGACCCAGTACTTC.

The genes are TRBV28 and TRBJ2-1, with 10 bases fitting TRBD2. J gave up 4 bases and V 7 bases, and 4 bases lay outside the gene matches. The CDR3 covers 14 residues. The V gene's germline CDR1 is MDHEN and CDR2 SYDVKM. As DNA, the CDR3 is TGTGCCAGCATCCTAGCGGGAGCGTACAATGAGCAGTTCTTC. Protein: CASILAGAYNEQFF.

The chain couples TRBV27 to TRBJ2-3; 8 bases fit TRBD1. The germline V gene has CDR1 MNHEY and CDR2 SMNVEV (reference sequence). The CDR3 contains 15 residues. Losses at the gene ends were 6 bases for V and 6 bases for J; bases not matched to a gene: 11. The DNA of the CDR3 is TGTGCCAGCAGCCATACCCAGGGGGCGTACGATACGCAGTATTTT. This gives the protein CASSHTQGAYDTQYF.

This clonotype showed up just once. The rearrangement uses TRBV3-1 and TRBJ2-5; a weak D match, TRBD2 (6 bases). The germline CDR1 and CDR2 sequences are LGHDT and YNNKEL (reference sequence). The V and J ends lost 2 bases and 3 bases respectively, with 13 bases between them. The CDR3 sequence is 15 residues long. CDR3 bases: TGTGCCAGCAGCCAAAAAGGGGAGGTGGAAGAGACCCAGTACTTC. Protein product: CASSQKGEVEETQYF.

The J gene is TRBJ2-3, the V gene TRBV7-8; 7 bases are shared with TRBD2. There are 16 residues in the CDR3. Germline CDR1 and CDR2: SGHVS and FQNEAQ. J was trimmed by 5 bases and V by 0 bases; bases with no gene match: 8. The CDR3 DNA sequence: TGTGCCAGCAGCTTAGCTCGGCGGGCGGGGGTAGATACGCAGTATTTT. Its protein product is CASSLARRAGVDTQYF. The full variable domain, rest sourced from reference TRBV7-8 and TRBJ2-3, is GAGVSQSPRYKVAKRGQDVALRCDPISGHVSLFWYQQALGQGPEFLTYFQNEAQLDKSGLPSDRFFAERPEGSVSTLKIQRTQQEDSAVYLCASSLARRAGVDTQYFGPGTRLTVL.

The sample holds a few counts of this clonotype. The rearrangement links TRBV29-1 to TRBJ2-1; 7 bases match TRBD2. V shed 6 bases, J shed 8 bases, and the junction held 13 bases outside the gene matches. Germline-derived CDR1 and CDR2 are SQVTM and ANQGSEA. The CDR3 totals 14 residues. In DNA form, the CDR3 reads TGCAGCGTGTCCAAATGGGAGGGGTTTTATGAGCAGTTCTTC. It encodes CSVSKWEGFYEQFF.

V gene TRBV29-1 combines with J gene TRBJ2-5; D is unresolved. Germline V gives CDR1 SQVTM, CDR2 ANQGSEA. The CDR3 is made up of 14 amino acids. Between the trimmed V and J ends, which lost 0 bases and 2 bases, there was a span of 10 bases. The CDR3 DNA sequence: TGCAGCGTTGAAGATCGCAGAACACAAGAGACCCAGTACTTC. It is translated as CSVEDRRTQETQYF.

The chain has TRBV20-1 and TRBJ2-7, with 11 bases fitting TRBD1. The germline CDR1 and CDR2 sequences are DFQATT and SNEGSKA (reference sequence). V lost 3 bases and J lost 3; bases outside the gene matches: 4. The length of the CDR3 is 14 residues. CDR3 region: CSARGTGGGYEQYF. The DNA of the CDR3 is TGCAGTGCTAGGGGGACAGGGGGTGGCTACGAGCAGTACTTC.

Details on this clonotype: A single base separates this from a much larger clone, so it may be a read error. V usage is TRBV29-1 and J usage is TRBJ2-1; D remains ambiguous. Deletions cut 4 bases from V and 6 bases from J, with 4 bases between. Per germline, CDR1 SQVTM and CDR2 ANQGSEA. CDR3 size: 10 residues. In nucleotides, the CDR3 is TGCAGCGTTGGGGCCAATGAGCAGTTCTTC. Encoded protein: CSVGANEQFF.

V is TRBV5-1 and J is TRBJ2-7, with 7 bases lining up with TRBD2. Germline CDR1 SGHRS, CDR2 YFSETQ. V dropped 0 bases and J dropped 6; count of bases not matched to a gene: 12. This CDR3 has 16 residues. CDR3 bases: TGCGCCAGCAGCTTGGAAATGGGGACTATTTGGGGCGAGCAGTACTTC. Translating it yields CASSLEMGTIWGEQYF.

A remark on this clonotype: At one end the junction does not follow the germline gene, possibly because of a read error. The J gene is TRBJ1-5, the V gene TRBV29-1, with D unresolved. Germline V gene data show CDR1 as SQVTM and CDR2 as ANQGSEA. The CDR3 runs 12 residues. The chain's CDR3 is CSVRAPNLPQHF. The DNA of the CDR3 is TGCAGCGTCCGGGCCCCCAATCTGCCCCAGCATTTT.

V gene TRBV20-1 combines with J gene TRBJ2-7, with D possibly called TRBD1 or TRBD2 (5 bases each). V was shortened by 1 base and J by 5 bases, with 12 bases between the two germline ends. The CDR3 totals 13 residues. Germline-derived CDR1 and CDR2 are DFQATT and SNEGSKA (reference sequence). The CDR3 here is CSARVGVGDEQYF. CDR3 coding DNA: TGCAGTGCTAGAGTTGGGGTGGGGGACGAGCAGTACTTC.